A selection of T cell receptor beta chains follows, all from one sample in a study of monozygotic twins with inflammatory bowel disease. TCRdb re-called the 5' RACE reads and gives one entry per CDR3 protein, without DNA. The sample is made up of some 440,000 distinct CDR3 sequences, and the top ten hold about 2.6% of it. Input material: blood. The receptors were sampled from a human donor with ulcerative colitis or Crohn's disease, or a healthy co-twin of an affected twin (not recorded which). The CDR3 runs from the conserved cysteine through the conserved F or W.

TRBV11-2	TRBJ2-3	CASSLGWAGGLPSTDTQYF
TRBV20-1	TRBJ2-7	CSAEDGELVYEQYF
TRBV28	TRBJ2-5	CASRETGGLQETQYF
TRBV25-1	TRBJ2-3	CASSARGVTDTQYF
TRBV30	TRBJ1-5	CALDTSGGNQPQHF
TRBV24-1	TRBJ1-1	CATSDPPTGRLFLTEAFF
TRBV7-9	TRBJ2-5	CASSPSGRASEETQYF
TRBV6-1	TRBJ2-1	CASTYLSARDPLSEQFF
TRBV7-9	TRBJ2-1	CASSLRQGGDEQFF
TRBV29-1	TRBJ2-1	CSVLLWNEQFF
TRBV5-4	TRBJ2-5	CASSSLSGGQETQYF
TRBV4-1	TRBJ2-5	CASSRGGAGETQYF
TRBV12-3/TRBV12-4	TRBJ1-3	CASSLQSSGNTIYF
TRBV27	TRBJ2-3	CASGPLTDTQYF
TRBV12-3/TRBV12-4	TRBJ2-3	CASSRTELSTDTQYF
TRBV20-1	TRBJ2-1	CSATPPNRNEQFF
TRBV3-1	TRBJ1-1	CASSPWGSNTEAFF
TRBV28	TRBJ2-1	CASNSGNYNEQFF
TRBV19	TRBJ2-3	CASTPNTGGPPSTDTQYF
TRBV10-3	TRBJ2-1	CAISAREGQGASNEQFF
TRBV20-1	TRBJ1-1	CSARKGQANTEAFF
TRBV9	TRBJ1-5	CASSVGVDQPQHF
TRBV19	TRBJ2-5	CASSPPLAGEETQYF
TRBV7-9	TRBJ1-1	CASSLQGALNTEAFF
TRBV6-1	TRBJ1-5	CASSDQGPLGQPQHF
TRBV10-3	TRBJ2-1	CAISASAGGAGYNEQFF
TRBV12-3/TRBV12-4	TRBJ2-7	CASSRTSGGRNYEQYF
TRBV5-1	TRBJ2-2	CASSLRDRYTGELFF
TRBV7-9	TRBJ1-4	CASSFRDAKITNEKLFF
TRBV4-1	TRBJ2-3	CASSQDRTSFADTQYF
TRBV29-1	TRBJ1-1	CSVADSNTEAFF
TRBV25-1	TRBJ2-5	CASRITGSGETQYF
TRBV20-1	TRBJ1-1	CSASRPQKTEAFF
TRBV7-9	TRBJ2-6	CASSLLASGANVLTF
TRBV7-9	TRBJ2-1	CASSPRLVNEQFF
TRBV4-3	TRBJ2-7	CASSQDQGGEDVRQYF
TRBV20-1	TRBJ2-7	CSASPPSGSSYEQYF
TRBV5-1	TRBJ2-7	CASSGAAGQNYEQYF
TRBV29-1	TRBJ1-5	CSVETAGLSNQPQHF
TRBV20-1	TRBJ1-5	CSAPAGSNQPQHF
TRBV12-3/TRBV12-4	TRBJ2-7	CASSQAPSGDEQYF
TRBV7-2	TRBJ1-2	CASSRDRDYGYTF
TRBV21-1	TRBJ2-7	CASLTGARSYEQYF
TRBV3-1	TRBJ1-6	CASSQAGTGYNSPLHF
TRBV27	TRBJ2-2	CASSLLEARGELFF
TRBV11-1	TRBJ2-7	CASSARTEPVYEQYF
TRBV5-4	TRBJ2-5	CASSLESVLQTQYF
TRBV5-1	TRBJ1-6	CASSLGARAPLHF
TRBV28	TRBJ2-3	CASTGRTDTQYF
TRBV7-3	TRBJ2-1	CASSLGLAGGWDEQFF
TRBV7-9	TRBJ2-1	CASSLDMGEEFF